This TCR beta chain emerged from a study of CD8 T cells in ankylosing spondylitis. General observations from the study: Reported data indicate significant enrichment of disease-linked clones within matched ankylosing spondylitis synovial fluid. Earlier studies detected some motif variants in reactive arthritis synovial fluid and blood. A motif of under 10 highly homologous TCR beta variants was seen as apparently characteristic of ankylosing spondylitis blood.

The trim removed 4 bases at V and 6 bases at J, leaving 10 bases unmatched. The CDR3 is 17 amino acids. Looked up from germline, CDR1 is MGHRA and CDR2 is YSYEKL. Molecular-barcoded quantitative 5'-RACE produced these TCR beta libraries. TCRdb reprocessed the 5' RACE reads with MiXCR, giving one entry per CDR3 protein. Here the sample spans about 250,000 distinct CDR3 sequences, 8% to 11% being singletons. This clonotype was found a few times. Its matching antigen is unknown. Sequencing used blood, either unsorted or a sorted T cell fraction (not recorded which). The chain has TRBV4-1 and TRBJ1-4; 11 bases are a match to TRBD1. The clonotype originates from a male donor with ankylosing spondylitis or in good health (not recorded which). DNA of the CDR3: TGCGCCAGCAGCCCCTTAGGACAGGGGGCAAAAGATGAAAAACTGTTTTTT. Encoded protein: CASSPLGQGAKDEKLFF.